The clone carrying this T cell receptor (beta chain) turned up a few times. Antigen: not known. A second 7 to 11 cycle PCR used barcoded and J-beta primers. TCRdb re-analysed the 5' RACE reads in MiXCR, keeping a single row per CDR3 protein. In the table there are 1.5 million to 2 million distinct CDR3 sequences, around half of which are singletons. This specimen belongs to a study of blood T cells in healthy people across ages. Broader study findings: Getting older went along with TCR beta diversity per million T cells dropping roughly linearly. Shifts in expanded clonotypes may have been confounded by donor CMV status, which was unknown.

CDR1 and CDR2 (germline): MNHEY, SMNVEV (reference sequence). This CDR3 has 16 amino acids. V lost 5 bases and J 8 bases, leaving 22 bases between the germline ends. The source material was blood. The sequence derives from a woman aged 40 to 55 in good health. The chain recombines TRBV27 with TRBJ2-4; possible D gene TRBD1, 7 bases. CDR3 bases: TGTGCCAGCAGTAAGGGTGGGGGGCAGGGGGAAGACATTCAGTACTTC. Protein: CASSKGGGQGEDIQYF.